This T cell receptor (beta chain) was sequenced in a study of cytomegalovirus exposure and HLA in healthy donors. Study-wide points: Cytomegalovirus status, reportedly, was diagnosed with high specificity and sensitivity by the classifier. In an earlier analysis, most TCR beta V segments were productive about 87% or about 30% of the time. The authors judged a highly shared variant cluster likely a sequencing artifact. It was reported that TCR beta sequences correctly inferred the HLA-A and HLA-B alleles for most subjects.

60 Vbeta and 13 Jbeta primers were used in PCR. Data came from immunoSEQ multiplex PCR; TCRdb stores just in-frame clones and leaves some out. The sample lists approximately 160,000 clones; 70% to 90% were seen once. CDR1 and CDR2 from the germline V gene are SGHDN and FVKESK. The CDR3 covers 24 residues. V gave up 2 bases and J gave up 1 base; unmatched junction bases: 31. With regard to this clone: What it binds is not known.

This clonotype originated in a girl under 18 in good health and CMV-seropositive. The chain joins TRBV14 to TRBJ1-2, with 7 bases aligning to TRBD1. Sequenced input: PBMCs. CDR3 protein: CASSQWGRPGQKRLGPINNYGYTF. CDR3 sequence (DNA): TGTGCCAGCAGCCAATGGGGGAGGCCGGGACAGAAAAGACTCGGCCCCATAAATAACTATGGCTACACCTTC. Drawing the rest from reference TRBV14 and TRBJ1-2, the complete variable domain is EAGVTQFPSHSVIEKGQTVTLRCDPISGHDNLYWYRRVMGKEIKFLLHFVKESKQDESGMPNNRFLAERTGGTYSTLKVQPAELEDSGVYFCASSQWGRPGQKRLGPINNYGYTFGSGTRLTVV.